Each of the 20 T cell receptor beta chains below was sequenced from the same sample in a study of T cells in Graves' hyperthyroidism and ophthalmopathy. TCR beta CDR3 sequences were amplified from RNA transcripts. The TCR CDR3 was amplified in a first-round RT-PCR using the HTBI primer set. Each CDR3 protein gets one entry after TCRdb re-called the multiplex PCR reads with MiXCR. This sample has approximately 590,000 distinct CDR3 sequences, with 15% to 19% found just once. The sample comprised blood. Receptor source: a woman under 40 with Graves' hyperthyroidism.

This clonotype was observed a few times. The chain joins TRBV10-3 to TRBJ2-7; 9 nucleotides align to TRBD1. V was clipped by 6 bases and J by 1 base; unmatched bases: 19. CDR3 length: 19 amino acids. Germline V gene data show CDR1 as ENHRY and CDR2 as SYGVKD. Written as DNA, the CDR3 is TGTGCCATCAGGGCCCCTCCGGACAGGGGAAGCGAACGGTCCTACGAGCAGTACTTC. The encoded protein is CAIRAPPDRGSERSYEQYF.

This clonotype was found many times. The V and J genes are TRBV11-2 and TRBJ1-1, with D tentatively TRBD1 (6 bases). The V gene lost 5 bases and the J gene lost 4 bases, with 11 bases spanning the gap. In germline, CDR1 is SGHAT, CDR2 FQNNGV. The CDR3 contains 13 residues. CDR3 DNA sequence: TGTGCCAGCAGCACGGGGGGGCCCACTGAAGCTTTCTTT. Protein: CASSTGGPTEAFF.

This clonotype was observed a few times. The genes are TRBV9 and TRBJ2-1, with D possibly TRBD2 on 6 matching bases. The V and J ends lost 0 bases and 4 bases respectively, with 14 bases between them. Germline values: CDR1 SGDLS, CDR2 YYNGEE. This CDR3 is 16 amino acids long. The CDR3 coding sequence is TGTGCCAGCAGCGTAGCTCTGGCGGGGTATTACAATGAGCAGTTCTTC. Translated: CASSVALAGYYNEQFF.

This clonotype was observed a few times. CDR3 DNA sequence: TGTGCCACCCTAGGGGGACGCAATCAGCCCCAGCATTTT. This encodes CATLGGRNQPQHF. The chain links TRBV28 to TRBJ1-5; D perhaps matches TRBD1 (6 bases). This CDR3 is 13 amino acids long. V was clipped by 10 bases and J by 2 bases, with 12 bases between them. The germline V gene has CDR1 MDHEN and CDR2 SYDVKM.

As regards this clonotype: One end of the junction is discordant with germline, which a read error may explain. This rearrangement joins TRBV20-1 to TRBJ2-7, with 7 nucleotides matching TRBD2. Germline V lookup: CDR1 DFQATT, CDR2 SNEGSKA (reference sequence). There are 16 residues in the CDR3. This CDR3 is CSAARGLAGVSDEQYF. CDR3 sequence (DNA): TGCAGTGCCGCGAGGGGATTGGCGGGAGTCTCCGACGAGCAGTACTTC.

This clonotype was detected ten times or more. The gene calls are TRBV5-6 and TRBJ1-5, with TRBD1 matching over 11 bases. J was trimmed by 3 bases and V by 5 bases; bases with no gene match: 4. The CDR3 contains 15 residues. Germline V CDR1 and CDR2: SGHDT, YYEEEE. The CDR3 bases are TGTGCCAGCAGTCGGGGACAGGGGGTCAATCAGCCCCAGCATTTT. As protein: CASSRGQGVNQPQHF. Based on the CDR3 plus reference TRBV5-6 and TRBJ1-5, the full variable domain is DAGVTQSPTHLIKTRGQQVTLRCSPKSGHDTVSWYQQALGQGPQFIFQYYEEEERQRGNFPDRFSGHQFPNYSSELNVNALLLGDSALYLCASSRGQGVNQPQHFGDGTRLSIL.

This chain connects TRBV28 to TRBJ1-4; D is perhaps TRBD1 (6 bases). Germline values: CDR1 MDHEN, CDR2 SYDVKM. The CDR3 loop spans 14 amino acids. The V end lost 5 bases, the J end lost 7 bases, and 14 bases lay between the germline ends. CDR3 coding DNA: TGTGCCAGCAGTCACAGGACAGAGGGTGAAAAACTGTTTTTT. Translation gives CASSHRTEGEKLFF.

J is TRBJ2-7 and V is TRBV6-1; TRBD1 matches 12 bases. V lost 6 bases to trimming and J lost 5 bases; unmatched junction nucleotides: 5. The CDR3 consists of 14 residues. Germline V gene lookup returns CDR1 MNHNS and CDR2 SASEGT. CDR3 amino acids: CASRPGTGGHEQYF. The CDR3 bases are TGTGCCAGCAGACCCGGGACAGGGGGCCACGAGCAGTACTTC.

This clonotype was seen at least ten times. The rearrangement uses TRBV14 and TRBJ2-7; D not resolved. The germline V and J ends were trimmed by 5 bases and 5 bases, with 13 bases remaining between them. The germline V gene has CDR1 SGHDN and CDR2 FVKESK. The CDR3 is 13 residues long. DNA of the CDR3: TGTGCCAGCAGCGTGCGTAACGAGGACGAGCAGTACTTC. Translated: CASSVRNEDEQYF.

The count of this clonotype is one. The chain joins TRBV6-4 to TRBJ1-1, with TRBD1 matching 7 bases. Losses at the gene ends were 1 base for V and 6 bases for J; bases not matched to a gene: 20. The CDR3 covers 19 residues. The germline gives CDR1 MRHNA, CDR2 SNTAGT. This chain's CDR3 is CASSDWAGTARGGAAEAFF. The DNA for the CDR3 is TGTGCCAGCAGTGACTGGGCCGGGACAGCCCGAGGGGGGGCCGCTGAAGCTTTCTTT.

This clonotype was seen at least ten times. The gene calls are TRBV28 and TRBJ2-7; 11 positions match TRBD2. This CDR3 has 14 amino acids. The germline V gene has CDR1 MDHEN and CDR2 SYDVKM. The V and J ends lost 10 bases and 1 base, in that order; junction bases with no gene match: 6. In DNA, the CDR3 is TGTGCCACCATAGCGGGAGGGCCTTCCTACGAGCAGTACTTC. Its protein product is CATIAGGPSYEQYF.

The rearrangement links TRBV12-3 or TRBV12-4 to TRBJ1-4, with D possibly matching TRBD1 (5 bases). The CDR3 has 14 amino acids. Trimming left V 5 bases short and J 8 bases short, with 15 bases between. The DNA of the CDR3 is TGTGCCAGCAGTCCCGGAGTGGGGCGCGAAAAACTGTTTTTT. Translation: CASSPGVGREKLFF.

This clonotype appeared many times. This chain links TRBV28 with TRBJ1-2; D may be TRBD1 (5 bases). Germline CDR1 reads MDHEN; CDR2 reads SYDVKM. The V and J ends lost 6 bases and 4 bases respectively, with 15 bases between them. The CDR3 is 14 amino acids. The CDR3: CASRTGPLLYGYTF. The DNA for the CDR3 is TGTGCCAGCAGAACAGGCCCCCTACTCTATGGCTACACCTTC.

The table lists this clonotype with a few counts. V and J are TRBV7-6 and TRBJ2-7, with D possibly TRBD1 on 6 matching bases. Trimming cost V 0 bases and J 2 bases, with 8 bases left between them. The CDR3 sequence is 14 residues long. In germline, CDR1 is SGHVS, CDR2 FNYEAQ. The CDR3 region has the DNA TGTGCCAGCAGCTTAGCGGACAGCACCTACGAGCAGTACTTC. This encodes CASSLADSTYEQYF.

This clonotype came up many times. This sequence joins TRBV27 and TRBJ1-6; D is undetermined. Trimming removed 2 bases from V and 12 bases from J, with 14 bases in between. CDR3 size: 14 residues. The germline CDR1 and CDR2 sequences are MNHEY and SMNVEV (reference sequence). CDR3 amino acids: CASSLLVGLEPLHF. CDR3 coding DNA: TGTGCCAGCAGTTTACTCGTAGGACTCGAACCCCTCCACTTT.

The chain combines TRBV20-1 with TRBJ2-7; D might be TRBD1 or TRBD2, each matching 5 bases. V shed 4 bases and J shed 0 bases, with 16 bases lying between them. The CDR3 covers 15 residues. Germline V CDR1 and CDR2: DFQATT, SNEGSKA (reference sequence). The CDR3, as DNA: TGCAGTGCTAAGCCCCCCGGGGCTGGCTCCTACGAGCAGTACTTC. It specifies CSAKPPGAGSYEQYF.

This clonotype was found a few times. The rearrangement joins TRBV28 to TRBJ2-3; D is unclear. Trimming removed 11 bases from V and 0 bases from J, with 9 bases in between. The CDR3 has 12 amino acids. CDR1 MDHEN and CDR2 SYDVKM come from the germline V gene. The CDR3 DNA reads TGTGCCGCACAGTCTAGCACAGATACGCAGTATTTT. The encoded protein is CAAQSSTDTQYF.

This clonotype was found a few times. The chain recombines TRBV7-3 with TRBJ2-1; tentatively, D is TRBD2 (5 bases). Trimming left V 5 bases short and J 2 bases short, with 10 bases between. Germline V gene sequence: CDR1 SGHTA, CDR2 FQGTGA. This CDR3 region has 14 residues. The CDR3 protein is CASSATGTYNEQFF. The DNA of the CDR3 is TGTGCCAGCAGCGCCACCGGGACCTACAATGAGCAGTTCTTC.

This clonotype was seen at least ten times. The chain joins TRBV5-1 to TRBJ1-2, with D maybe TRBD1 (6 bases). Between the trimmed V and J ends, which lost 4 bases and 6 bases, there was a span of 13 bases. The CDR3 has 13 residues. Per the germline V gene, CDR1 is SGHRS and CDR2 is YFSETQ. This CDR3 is CASSIGTQDGYTF. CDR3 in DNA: TGCGCCAGCAGCATCGGGACACAGGATGGCTACACCTTC.

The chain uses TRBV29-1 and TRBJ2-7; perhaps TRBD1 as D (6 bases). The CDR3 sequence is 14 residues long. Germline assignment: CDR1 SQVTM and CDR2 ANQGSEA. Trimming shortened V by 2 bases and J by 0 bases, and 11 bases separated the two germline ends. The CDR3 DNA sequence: TGCAGCGTTGAATCAGGGGCCAGCTCCTACGAGCAGTACTTC. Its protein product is CSVESGASSYEQYF.